This T cell receptor (beta chain) was retrieved from a study of blood T cell repertoires in COVID-19. The protocol was immunoSEQ multiplex PCR, while the TCRdb copy is restricted to in-frame clones and leaves out a portion. The data show approximately 97,000 clones, almost 90% seen once. The CDR3 is made up of 14 amino acids. The V segment lost 3 bases and the J segment 6 bases; nucleotides outside the gene matches: 3. Germline V gene sequence: CDR1 KGHSH, CDR2 LQKENI. The rearrangement uses TRBV18 and TRBJ1-5; 9 nucleotides line up with TRBD1. Material: peripheral blood. The receptor was derived from a man aged 45-65 years with COVID-19, enrolled during active disease. CDR3 nucleotide sequence: TGTGCCAGCTCACCGGGACAGGGCGTTCAGCCCCAGCATTTT. Translated: CASSPGQGVQPQHF.